The rows below give T cell receptor beta chains drawn from one sample of a study of T cell repertoires in cytomegalovirus infection. Each CDR3 protein is one row after TCRdb ran MiXCR on the reads. The sample lists roughly 760,000 distinct CDR3 sequences, 35% to 45% occurring once. Input material: PBMCs. The receptors stem from a human donor in good health (CMV status not recorded). Some clones in this sample may be carry-over from other donors' samples. Each CDR3 is given with its conserved first and last residue. A D gene is named only where the DNA matches it firmly. Some rows have no size entry. The others give once, few or many, or a class for an expanded clone.

d_call	cdr3_length	v_call	clone_size	j_call	cdr3_nt	cdr3_aa
-	16	TRBV7-2	-	TRBJ1-4	TGTGCCAGCAGCCATGGGTTTGGGGGTCCTAATGAAAAACTGTTTTTT	CASSHGFGGPNEKLFF
-	13	TRBV7-3	once	TRBJ1-1	TGTGCCAGCAGTTTAGTGCCCCTAAGTGAAGCTTTCTTT	CASSLVPLSEAFF
TRBD1	16	TRBV5-5	-	TRBJ2-7	TGTGCCAGCAGCCTTACGGACAGGGGACGGTCCTACGAGCAGTACTTC	CASSLTDRGRSYEQYF
TRBD1	17	TRBV12-3/TRBV12-4	few	TRBJ1-3	TGTGCCAGCAGTCCTCGACAGGGAATACCCTCTGGAAACACCATATATTTT	CASSPRQGIPSGNTIYF
-	13	TRBV12-3/TRBV12-4	once	TRBJ1-3	TGTGCCAGCAGCCGGACAGCCGGAAACACCATATATTTT	CASSRTAGNTIYF
TRBD2	16	TRBV7-9	few	TRBJ2-5	TGTGCCAGCAGCCCTTCGGGACTAGCGGACCAAGAGACCCAGTACTTC	CASSPSGLADQETQYF
-	14	TRBV10-3	-	TRBJ2-2	TGTGCCATCAGTGAGTCGAGGCAGACCGGGGAGCTGTTTTTT	CAISESRQTGELFF
-	14	TRBV2	-	TRBJ1-1	TGTGCCAGCAGTGACAGGGGAAGTGGCACTGAAGCTTTCTTT	CASSDRGSGTEAFF
-	12	TRBV2	-	TRBJ1-4	TGTGCCAGCACCAGGGCTAATGAAAAACTGTTTTTT	CASTRANEKLFF
-	12	TRBV6-5	few	TRBJ2-5	TGTGCCAGCAGTTACTACAAAGAGACCCAGTACTTC	CASSYYKETQYF
TRBD1	17	TRBV12-3/TRBV12-4	-	TRBJ1-2	TGTGCCGGCAGTTTCCTTCACGGAGGACAGGGGAAAGATGGCTACACCTTC	CAGSFLHGGQGKDGYTF
TRBD1	15	TRBV24-1	once	TRBJ1-2	TGTGCCACCAGTGACCCTACAGGGGCAGGGTATGGCTACACCTTC	CATSDPTGAGYGYTF
TRBD1	16	TRBV7-6	-	TRBJ2-2	TGTGCCAGCAGCCCACCGGGACAGGGGGACACCGGGGAGCTGTTTTTT	CASSPPGQGDTGELFF
-	13	TRBV7-9	-	TRBJ2-7	TGTGCCAGCAGCTCCGGACAGTCCTACGAGCAGTACTTC	CASSSGQSYEQYF
-	15	TRBV19	-	TRBJ1-4	TGTGCCAGTAGGTCGTCGAGGCAAACTAATGAAAAACTGTTTTTT	CASRSSRQTNEKLFF
TRBD1	15	TRBV19	few	TRBJ1-2	TGTGCCAGTAGTACCGACAGGGTAGGCGACTATGGCTACACCTTC	CASSTDRVGDYGYTF
TRBD2	16	TRBV5-1	few	TRBJ2-1	TGCGCCAGCAGCGTAGGACTAGCGGGCTGGTACAATGAGCAGTTCTTC	CASSVGLAGWYNEQFF
TRBD2	13	TRBV28	-	TRBJ2-7	TGTTCCACAAGGGAGGGTTTTTCCTACGAGCAGTACTTC	CSTREGFSYEQYF
-	14	TRBV7-3	few	TRBJ2-7	TGTGCCAGCAGCTTAAATCCAGGGCCCCACGAGCAGTACTTC	CASSLNPGPHEQYF
-	11	TRBV6-1	once	TRBJ2-4	TGTGCCAGCAGTGAATCAGGCCCCCGGTACTTC	CASSESGPRYF
-	14	TRBV7-2	many	TRBJ2-3	TGTGCCAGCAGCTTAGCCTCTAGCACAGATACGCAGTATTTT	CASSLASSTDTQYF
-	17	TRBV12-3/TRBV12-4	-	TRBJ1-4	TGTGCCAGCAGTCCAAGGACCCCGACAGCAGATAATGAAAAACTGTCTTTT	CASSPRTPTADNEKLSF
-	13	TRBV6-8	once	TRBJ1-1	TGTGCCAGCAGTCAAACAGGGACGATTGAAGCTTTCTTT	CASSQTGTIEAFF
-	15	TRBV4-1	-	TRBJ1-6	TGCGCCAGCAGCCAGCGGAGCTCCTATAATTCACCCCTCCACTTT	CASSQRSSYNSPLHF
-	13	TRBV11-2	-	TRBJ1-2	TGTGCCAGCAGCTTCCCTGGTGGAGGGGGCTACACCTTC	CASSFPGGGGYTF
-	15	TRBV4-2	few	TRBJ1-1	TGTGCCAGCAGCCAAGAGCAGTACGGGAACACTGAAGCTTTCTTT	CASSQEQYGNTEAFF
-	15	TRBV7-2	many	TRBJ2-1	TGTGCCAGCAGCCCATCAGGACAGTTTTACAATGAGCAGTTCTTC	CASSPSGQFYNEQFF
-	13	TRBV12-3/TRBV12-4	few	TRBJ1-2	TGTGCCAGCAGTTACGGACAGACTTCTGGCTACACCTTC	CASSYGQTSGYTF
TRBD1	15	TRBV12-3/TRBV12-4	-	TRBJ1-5	TGTGCCAGCAGTTCGCCCAACAGGGGTGGTCAGCCCCAGCATTTT	CASSSPNRGGQPQHF
-	13	TRBV7-9	-	TRBJ2-5	TGTGCCAGCAGCCTTATGAGTGGAGAGACCCAGTACTTC	CASSLMSGETQYF
-	14	TRBV7-9	few	TRBJ2-1	TGTGCCAGCAGCCCCCCGGACAGTTACAATGAGCAGTTCTTC	CASSPPDSYNEQFF
-	16	TRBV7-9	-	TRBJ2-6	TGTGCCAGCAGCCGGGCGGGGCGCTCTGGGGCCAACGTCCTGACTTTC	CASSRAGRSGANVLTF
-	14	TRBV28	-	TRBJ1-1	TGTGCCAGCAGTAGCAGGGAGGCAGCCCGAGAAGCTTTCTTT	CASSSREAAREAFF
-	12	TRBV12-3/TRBV12-4	-	TRBJ1-4	TGTGCCAGCAGTTCTTCCATCGGGATTCTGTTTTTT	CASSSSIGILFF
-	13	TRBV28	-	TRBJ1-2	TGTGCCAGCAGTTTCCCCGGGAGCGATGGCTACACCTTC	CASSFPGSDGYTF
-	13	TRBV4-1	-	TRBJ1-1	TGCGCCAGCAGCCGTATTCCCTTCCGAGGAACTTTCTTT	CASSRIPFRGTFF
-	14	TRBV27	-	TRBJ2-3	TGTGCCAGCAGCTCAGGGGACGATACAGATACGCAGTATTTT	CASSSGDDTDTQYF
-	16	TRBV11-1	-	TRBJ2-5	TGTGCCAGCAGCAAGTACCGGTACAGTACCCAAGAGACCCAGTACTTC	CASSKYRYSTQETQYF
-	15	TRBV7-2	many	TRBJ1-6	TGTGCCAGCAGCTTAACTCGGGTGTACAGGCCACCCCTCCACTTT	CASSLTRVYRPPLHF
-	13	TRBV6-5	few	TRBJ2-5	TGTGCCAGCAGTTATTCAGGGATCGAGACCCAGTACTTC	CASSYSGIETQYF
-	13	TRBV19	-	TRBJ1-1	TGTGCCAGTAGTTCGGGGACATTTTTTGAAGCTTTCTTT	CASSSGTFFEAFF
TRBD2	16	TRBV6-6	-	TRBJ2-7	TGTGCCAGCAGTTACGAAGGACTAGCGCGGCCCTACGAGCAGTACTTC	CASSYEGLARPYEQYF
-	14	TRBV6-5	-	TRBJ1-6	TGTGCCAGCAGTTACCCGACAAGGGATTCACCCCTCCACTTT	CASSYPTRDSPLHF
-	13	TRBV12-3/TRBV12-4	many	TRBJ1-5	TGTGCCAGCAGACAAGACAGGAATCAGCCCCAGCATTTT	CASRQDRNQPQHF
-	12	TRBV20-1	-	TRBJ2-7	TGCAGTGCGAAGGGACGGCCCTACGAGCAGTACTTC	CSAKGRPYEQYF
TRBD1	12	TRBV28	many	TRBJ1-2	TGTGCCAGCAGGGATCCCGGGACAGGGAACACCTTC	CASRDPGTGNTF
TRBD2	15	TRBV25-1	many	TRBJ2-7	TGTGCCAGCAGGAGGGGAGGGACGGGAACCTACGAGCAGTACTTC	CASRRGGTGTYEQYF
TRBD1	17	TRBV7-6	few	TRBJ2-7	TGTGCCAGCAGCTTAGCCACCACGGGGACAGGTGAATACGAGCAGTACTTC	CASSLATTGTGEYEQYF
-	13	TRBV29-1	few	TRBJ1-2	TGCAGCGTACGAAACGGGGCTAACTATGGCTACACCTTC	CSVRNGANYGYTF
-	16	TRBV7-9	-	TRBJ2-5	TGTGCCAGCAGCTTAGCTTCCGCGGGACGCGGTGAGACCCAGTACTTC	CASSLASAGRGETQYF
-	16	TRBV12-3/TRBV12-4	-	TRBJ2-4	TGTGCCAGCAGCGAGAGTATTGATGTGTCCAAAAACATTCAGTACTTC	CASSESIDVSKNIQYF
-	15	TRBV25-1	few	TRBJ1-5	TGTGCCAGCAGTGGTGGGGCAGCCCTCGCGGAGCCCCAGCATTTT	CASSGGAALAEPQHF
-	15	TRBV6-6	-	TRBJ1-4	TGTGCCAGCAGTTACCGTGATACGGGAGGAGAAAAACTGTTTTTT	CASSYRDTGGEKLFF